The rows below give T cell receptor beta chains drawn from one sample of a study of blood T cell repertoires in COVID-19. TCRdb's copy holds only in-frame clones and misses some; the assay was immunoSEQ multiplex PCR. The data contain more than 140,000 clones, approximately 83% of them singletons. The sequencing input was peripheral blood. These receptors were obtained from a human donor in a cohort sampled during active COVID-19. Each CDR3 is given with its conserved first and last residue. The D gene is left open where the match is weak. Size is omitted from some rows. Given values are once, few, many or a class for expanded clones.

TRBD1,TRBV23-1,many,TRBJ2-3,TGCGCCAGCAGGTGCCGGGACAGGGATACCTTTCCAGATACGCAGTATTTT,CASRCRDRDTFPDTQYF
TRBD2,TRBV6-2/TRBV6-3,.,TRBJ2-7,TGTGCCAGCAGTTTCACCGGGACTAGCGGGAGCAGACGTCGAGAGCAGTACTTC,CASSFTGTSGSRRREQYF
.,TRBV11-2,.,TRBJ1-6,TGTGCCAGCAGCTTGGAGGGCTATTCACCCCTCCACTTT,CASSLEGYSPLHF
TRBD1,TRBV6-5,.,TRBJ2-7,TGTGCCAGCACCGACAGGGCCATAAGCTACGAGCAGTACTTC,CASTDRAISYEQYF
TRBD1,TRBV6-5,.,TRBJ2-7,TGTGCCAGCCTGGACAGGGCCCGGAGCTCCTACGAGCAGTACTTC,CASLDRARSSYEQYF
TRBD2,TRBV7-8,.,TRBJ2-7,TGTGCCAGCAGCTTAGAAGCGGGAGTCGCCGAGCAGTACTTC,CASSLEAGVAEQYF
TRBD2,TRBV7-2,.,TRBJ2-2,TGTGCCAGCAGCTTAGTTTCTGCGGGAGGGTTCACCGGGGAGCTGTTTTTT,CASSLVSAGGFTGELFF
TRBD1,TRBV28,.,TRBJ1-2,TGTGCCAGCAGTTGGACAGGGGAGGACTATGGCTACACCTTC,CASSWTGEDYGYTF
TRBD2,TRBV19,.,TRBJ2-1,TGTGCCAGTAACGAGAAGCGGGAGGGGAAGGAGCAGTTCTTC,CASNEKREGKEQFF
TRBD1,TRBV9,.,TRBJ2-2,TGTGCCAGTCGAAGGACAGGGAACACCGGGGAGCTGTTTTTT,CASRRTGNTGELFF
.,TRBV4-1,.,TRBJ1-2,TGCGCCAGCAGCCAAGGGCAGCGGTATGGCTACACCTTC,CASSQGQRYGYTF
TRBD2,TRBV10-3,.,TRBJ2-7,TGTGCCATCAGTGAGTCGGGACTAGCGGGAGACGAGCAGTACTTC,CAISESGLAGDEQYF
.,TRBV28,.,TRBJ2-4,TGTGCCAGCAGCAGCGACGGAGCCAAAAACATTCAGTACTTC,CASSSDGAKNIQYF
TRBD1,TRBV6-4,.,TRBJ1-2,TGTGCCAGCAGGCCACAGGGGAATACAGGTGGGGGCTACACCTTC,CASRPQGNTGGGYTF
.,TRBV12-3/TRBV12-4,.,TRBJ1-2,TGTGCCAGCAGTAGGGGGAACTATGGCTACACCTTC,CASSRGNYGYTF
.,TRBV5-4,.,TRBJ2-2,TGTGCCAGCAGCTCCGGGACTCATAACACCGGGGAGCTGTTTTTT,CASSSGTHNTGELFF
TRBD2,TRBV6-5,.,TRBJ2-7,TGTGCCAGCGGACTAGCGGTCTACGAGCAGTACTTC,CASGLAVYEQYF
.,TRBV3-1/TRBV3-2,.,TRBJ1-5,TGTGCCAGCAGCCAAGACCAACGGAGCAATCAGCCCCAGCATTTT,CASSQDQRSNQPQHF
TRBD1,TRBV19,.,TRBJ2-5,TGTGCCAGTAGTCCACGGGACAGGGGGCTGCAGAAGACCCAGTACTTC,CASSPRDRGLQKTQYF
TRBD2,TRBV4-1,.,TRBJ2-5,TGCGCCAGCAGCCAAGGCGTGTCGGCGGGAGGGCGCCAAGAGACCCAGTACTTC,CASSQGVSAGGRQETQYF
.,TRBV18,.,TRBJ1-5,TGTGCCAGCTCACCGGGAGAATTTAGCAATCAGCCCCAGCATTTT,CASSPGEFSNQPQHF
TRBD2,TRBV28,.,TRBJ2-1,TGTGCCTGCAAAGACCTAGCGGGAGGGACCAATGAGCAGTTCTTC,CACKDLAGGTNEQFF
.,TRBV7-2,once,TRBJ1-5,TGTGCCAGCAGCTTAGATACCGGGTCTAGCAATCAGCCCCAGCATTTT,CASSLDTGSSNQPQHF
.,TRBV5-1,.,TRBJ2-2,TGCGCCAGCAGCTTGTTCGCAGGTGCGGGCACCGGGGAGCTGTTTTTT,CASSLFAGAGTGELFF
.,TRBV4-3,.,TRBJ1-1,TGCGCCAGCAGCCAATCAGGGAGGACTGAAGCTTTCTTT,CASSQSGRTEAFF
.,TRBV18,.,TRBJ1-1,TGTGCCAGCTCACCACCGCTCAGGGGAACGAACACTGAAGCTTTCTTT,CASSPPLRGTNTEAFF
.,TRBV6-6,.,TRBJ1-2,TGTGCCAGCAGTTACTCGGAGGCCCGAAACTATGGCTACACCTTC,CASSYSEARNYGYTF